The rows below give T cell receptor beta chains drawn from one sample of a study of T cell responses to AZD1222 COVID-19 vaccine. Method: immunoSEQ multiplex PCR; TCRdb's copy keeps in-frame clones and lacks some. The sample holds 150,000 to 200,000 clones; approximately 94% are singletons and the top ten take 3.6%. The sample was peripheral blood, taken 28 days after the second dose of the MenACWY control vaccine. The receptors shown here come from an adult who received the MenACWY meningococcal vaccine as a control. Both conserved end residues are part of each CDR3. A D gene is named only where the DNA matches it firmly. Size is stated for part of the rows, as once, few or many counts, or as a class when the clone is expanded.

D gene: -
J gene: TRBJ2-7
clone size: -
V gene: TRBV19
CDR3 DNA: TGTGCCAGTAGTATGAAGAGATACTACGAGCAGTACTTC
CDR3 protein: CASSMKRYYEQYF

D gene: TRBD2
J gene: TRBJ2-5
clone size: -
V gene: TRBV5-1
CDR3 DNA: TGCGCCAGCAGCTTGTCTAGCGGGAGGACGGAGACCCAGTACTTC
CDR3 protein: CASSLSSGRTETQYF

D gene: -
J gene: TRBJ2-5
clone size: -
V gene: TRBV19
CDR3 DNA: TGTGCCAGTAGTTCCCAGGGGGAGACCCAGTACTTC
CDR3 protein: CASSSQGETQYF

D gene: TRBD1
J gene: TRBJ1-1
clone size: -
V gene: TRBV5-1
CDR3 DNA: TGCGCCAGCAGCTCCCCGGGACAGGGAACTGAAGCTTTCTTT
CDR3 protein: CASSSPGQGTEAFF

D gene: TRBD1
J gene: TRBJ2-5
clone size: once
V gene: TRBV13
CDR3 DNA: TGTGCCAGCACCCCCGGGACAGGGGGCGCGGGAGGGTCGACCCAGTACTTC
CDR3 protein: CASTPGTGGAGGSTQYF

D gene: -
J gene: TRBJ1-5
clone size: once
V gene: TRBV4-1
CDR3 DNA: TGCGCCAGCAGCCCAAGCCCTGGGAGCAATCAGCCCCAGCATTTT
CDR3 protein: CASSPSPGSNQPQHF

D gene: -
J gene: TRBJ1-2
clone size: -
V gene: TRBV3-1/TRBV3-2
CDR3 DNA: TGTGCCAGCAGTCCCGGGTGGGGAGCCTATGGCTACACCTTC
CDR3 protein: CASSPGWGAYGYTF

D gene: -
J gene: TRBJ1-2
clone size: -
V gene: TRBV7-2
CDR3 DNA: TGTGCCAGCAGCTTAGGAGGGTCGCCATATGGCTACACCTTC
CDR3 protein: CASSLGGSPYGYTF

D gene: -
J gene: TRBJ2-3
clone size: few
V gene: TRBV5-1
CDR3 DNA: TGCGCCAGCAGCTTGCTCGGGGTTGGAGATACGCAGTATTTT
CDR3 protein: CASSLLGVGDTQYF

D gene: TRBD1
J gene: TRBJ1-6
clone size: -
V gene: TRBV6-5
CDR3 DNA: TGTGCCAGCAGGTGGACAGGGACAATATTTTCACCCCTCCACTTT
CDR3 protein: CASRWTGTIFSPLHF

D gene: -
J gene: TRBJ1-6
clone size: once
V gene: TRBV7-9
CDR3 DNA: TGTGCCAGCAGCTTAGTGCATGGGGGATCGGAACTCCACTTT
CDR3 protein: CASSLVHGGSELHF

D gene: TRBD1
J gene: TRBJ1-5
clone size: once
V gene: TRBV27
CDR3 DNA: TGTGCCAGCAGGTCCGATTACGGGACAGGGCCCGCTGGGGCCCAGCATTTT
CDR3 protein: CASRSDYGTGPAGAQHF

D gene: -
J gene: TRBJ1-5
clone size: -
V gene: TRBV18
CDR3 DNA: TGTGCCAGCTCACCGGGGTTTAGCAATCAGCCCCAGCATTTT
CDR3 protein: CASSPGFSNQPQHF

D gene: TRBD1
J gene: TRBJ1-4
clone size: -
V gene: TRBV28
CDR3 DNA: TGTGCCAGCAGTGCGTACAGGGGGCGGGAGGAAAAACTGTTTTTT
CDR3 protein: CASSAYRGREEKLFF

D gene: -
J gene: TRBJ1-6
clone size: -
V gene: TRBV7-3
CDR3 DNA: TGTGCCAGCAGTCCGGGCTCCTATAATTCACCCCTCCACTTT
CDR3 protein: CASSPGSYNSPLHF

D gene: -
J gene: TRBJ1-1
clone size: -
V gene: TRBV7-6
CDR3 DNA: TGTGCCAGCAGCTCCTGGACAGCGAACACTGAAGCTTTCTTT
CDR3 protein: CASSSWTANTEAFF

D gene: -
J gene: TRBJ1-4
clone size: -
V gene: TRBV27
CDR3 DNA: TGTGCCAGCAGTTCCTCCCAGGGGTTGGGTGAAAAACTGTTTTTT
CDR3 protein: CASSSSQGLGEKLFF

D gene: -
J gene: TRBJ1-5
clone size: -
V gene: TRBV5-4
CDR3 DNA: TGTGCCAGCAGCTTGGGAACAGGCAATCAGCCCCAGCATTTT
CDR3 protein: CASSLGTGNQPQHF

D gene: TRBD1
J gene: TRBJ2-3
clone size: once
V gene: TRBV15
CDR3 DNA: TGTGCCACCAGATTACAGGGGTTTGATACGCAGTATTTT
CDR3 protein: CATRLQGFDTQYF

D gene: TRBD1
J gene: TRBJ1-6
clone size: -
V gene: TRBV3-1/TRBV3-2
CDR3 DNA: TGTGCCAGCAGCCAAGCCTCGACAGGGAGAACTCCACCCCTCCACTTT
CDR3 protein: CASSQASTGRTPPLHF

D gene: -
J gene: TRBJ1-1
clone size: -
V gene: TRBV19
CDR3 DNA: TGTGCCAGTCTAAACCCGGGACTTTACACTGAAGCTTTCTTT
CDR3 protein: CASLNPGLYTEAFF

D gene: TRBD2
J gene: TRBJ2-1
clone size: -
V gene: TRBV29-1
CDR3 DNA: TGCAGCGTGAGAGCGGGAGTGGTAGGTGGTGAGCAGTTCTTC
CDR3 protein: CSVRAGVVGGEQFF

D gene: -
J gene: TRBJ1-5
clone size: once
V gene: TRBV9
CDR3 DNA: TGTGCCAGCAGCGTCGGGGGTTCTAGCAATCAGCCCCAGCATTTT
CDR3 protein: CASSVGGSSNQPQHF

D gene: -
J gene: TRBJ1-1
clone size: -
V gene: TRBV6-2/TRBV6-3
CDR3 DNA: TGTGCCAGCAGCCTTGGGACGAACACTGAAGCTTTCTTT
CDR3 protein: CASSLGTNTEAFF

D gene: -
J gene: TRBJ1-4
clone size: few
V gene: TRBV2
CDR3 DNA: -
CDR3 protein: CASILDTNEKLFF

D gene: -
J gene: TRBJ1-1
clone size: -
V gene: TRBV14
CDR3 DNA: TGTGCCAGCAGTCCAATGCTGTCTGTCATGAACACTGAAGCTTTCTTT
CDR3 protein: CASSPMLSVMNTEAFF

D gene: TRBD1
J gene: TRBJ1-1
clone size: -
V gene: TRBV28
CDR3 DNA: TGTGCCAGCAGTTTCGGAGGGGGCGCTGAAGCTTTCTTT
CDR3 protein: CASSFGGGAEAFF

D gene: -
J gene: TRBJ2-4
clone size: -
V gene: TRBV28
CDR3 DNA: TGTGCCAGCACCGTCGGACCTGTCGAGGGGAACATTCAGTACTTC
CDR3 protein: CASTVGPVEGNIQYF

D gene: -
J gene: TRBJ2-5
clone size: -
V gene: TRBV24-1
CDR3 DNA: TGTGCCACCAGTGATTTGCAATGGGATCGGTGGGGGCCCCAAGAGACCCAGTACTTC
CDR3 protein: CATSDLQWDRWGPQETQYF

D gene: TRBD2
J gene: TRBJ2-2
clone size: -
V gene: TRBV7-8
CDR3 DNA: TGTGCCAGCACCTTTCAGGGAGGGACTAGCCATACCGGGGAGCTGTTTTTT
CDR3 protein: CASTFQGGTSHTGELFF

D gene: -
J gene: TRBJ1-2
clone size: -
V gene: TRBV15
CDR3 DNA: TGTGCCACCGCACCGGGCTTCCAGCTCTATGGCTACACCTTC
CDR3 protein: CATAPGFQLYGYTF

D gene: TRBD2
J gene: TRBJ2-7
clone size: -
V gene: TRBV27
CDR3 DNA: TGTGCCAGCAGTCCGAGGACTAGCGGGGGCTACGAGCAGTACTTC
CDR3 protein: CASSPRTSGGYEQYF

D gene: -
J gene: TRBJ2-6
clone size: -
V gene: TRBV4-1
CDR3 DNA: TGCGCCAGCAGCCAAGATCAGGGTACCAACGTCCTGACTTTC
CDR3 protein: CASSQDQGTNVLTF

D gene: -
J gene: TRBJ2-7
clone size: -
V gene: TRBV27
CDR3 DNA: TGTGCCAGCAGTTTCCAGGGCTCCCCCTACGAGCAGTACTTC
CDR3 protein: CASSFQGSPYEQYF

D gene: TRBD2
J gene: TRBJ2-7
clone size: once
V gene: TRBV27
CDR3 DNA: TGTGCCAGCAGCCCCGCGACTAGCGGGATTACCTACGAGCAGTACTTC
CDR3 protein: CASSPATSGITYEQYF

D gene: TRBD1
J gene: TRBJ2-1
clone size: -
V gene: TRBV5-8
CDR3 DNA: TGTGCCAGCATCCCGGACAGGGGCTACAATGAGCAGTTCTTC
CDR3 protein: CASIPDRGYNEQFF

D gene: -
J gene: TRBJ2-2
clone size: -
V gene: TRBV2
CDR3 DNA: TGTGCCAGCTTGGGCAGTTTGAACACCGGGGAGCTGTTTTTT
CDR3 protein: CASLGSLNTGELFF

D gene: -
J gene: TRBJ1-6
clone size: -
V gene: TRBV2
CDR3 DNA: TGTGCCAGCAGTGAAACAGGGTTCGGTTCACCCCTCCACTTT
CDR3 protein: CASSETGFGSPLHF

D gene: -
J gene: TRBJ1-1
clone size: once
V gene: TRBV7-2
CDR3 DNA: TGTGCCAGCAGCTTATCGGGATTAAGAGGCACTGAAGCTTTCTTT
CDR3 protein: CASSLSGLRGTEAFF

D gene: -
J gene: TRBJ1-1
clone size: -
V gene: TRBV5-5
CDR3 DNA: TGTGCCAGCAGCTTTGGGACGAACACTGAAGCTTTCTTT
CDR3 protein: CASSFGTNTEAFF

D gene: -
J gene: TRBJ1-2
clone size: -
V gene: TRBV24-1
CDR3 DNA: TGTGCCACCAGTGATCCCGCGTTAGGGGGAGGCCTTCATGGCTACACCTTC
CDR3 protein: CATSDPALGGGLHGYTF

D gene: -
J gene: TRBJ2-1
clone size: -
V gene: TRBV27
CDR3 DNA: TGTGCCAGCAGTTTATTAGGCGGAAGGTACAATGAGCAGTTCTTC
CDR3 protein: CASSLLGGRYNEQFF

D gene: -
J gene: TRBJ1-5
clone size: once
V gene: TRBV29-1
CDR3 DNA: TGCAGCGTCGGAGGCGGTGATGATCAGCCCCAGCATTTT
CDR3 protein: CSVGGGDDQPQHF

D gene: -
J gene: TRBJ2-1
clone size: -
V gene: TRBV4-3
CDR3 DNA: TGCGCCAGCAGCCTTCGACAGGACAATGAGCAGTTCTTC
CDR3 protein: CASSLRQDNEQFF

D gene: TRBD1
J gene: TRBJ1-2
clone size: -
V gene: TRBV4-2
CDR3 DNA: TGTGCCAGCAGCCAAGGGACAGGGGCTAACTATGGCTACACCTTC
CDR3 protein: CASSQGTGANYGYTF

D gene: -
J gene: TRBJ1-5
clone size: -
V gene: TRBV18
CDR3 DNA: TGTGCCAGCTCACCATCTCCTCCGGCTAGCAATCAGCCCCAGCATTTT
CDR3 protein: CASSPSPPASNQPQHF

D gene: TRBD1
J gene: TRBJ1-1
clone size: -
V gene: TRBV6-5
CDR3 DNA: TGTGCCAGCAGGATATCGACAGGGGGTAGCACTGAAGCTTTCTTT
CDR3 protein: CASRISTGGSTEAFF

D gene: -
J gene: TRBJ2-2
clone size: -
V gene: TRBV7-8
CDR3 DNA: TGTGCCAGCAGCTTAGAGGGTCAGGGGACCACCGGGGAGCTGTTTTTT
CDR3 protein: CASSLEGQGTTGELFF

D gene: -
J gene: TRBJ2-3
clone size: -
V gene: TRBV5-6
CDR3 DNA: TGTGCCAGCAGCTTGGTCAGAGGTCAGGGAGTGACGCATACGCAGTATTTT
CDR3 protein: CASSLVRGQGVTHTQYF

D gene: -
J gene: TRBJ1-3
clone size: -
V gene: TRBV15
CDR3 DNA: TGTGCCGCGGCACTGGGAGGCTCTGGAAACACCATATATTTT
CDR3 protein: CAAALGGSGNTIYF

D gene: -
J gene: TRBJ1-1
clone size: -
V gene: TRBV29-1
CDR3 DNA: TGCAGCGTCGCTCGTAGGGCCGCTGAAGCTTTCTTT
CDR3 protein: CSVARRAAEAFF